This T cell receptor (beta chain) was captured in a study of B cell selection in AIRE deficiency. As originally analysed: Approximately 100,000 patient and 1.3x10^5 or so healthy donor in-frame TCRbeta sequences came from conventional T cells. Method: immunoSEQ multiplex PCR; TCRdb's copy keeps in-frame clones and lacks some. V and J calls and clone size are copied from that table; D and trimming were computed from the DNA. The table lists about 25,000 clones, approximately 96% of them singletons. CDR1 MNHEY and CDR2 SVGAGI come from the germline V gene. This CDR3 contains 11 residues. Trimming shortened V by 6 bases and J by 10 bases, and 12 bases separated the two germline ends. Overall study findings and caveats: Shared Treg sequences were biased toward short CDR3s with few non-templated nucleotide insertions. Only TCRbeta was sequenced; around 39% of shared healthy Treg sequences appeared in Tconv.

The sorted conventional CD4 T cells were gated as CD4+CD127+. As for this clone: Its target is not known.

The sequencing input was CD4+CD127+ conventional T cells sorted from PBMCs. V is TRBV6-5 and J is TRBJ2-5, with unresolved D. The sequence came from a human donor in good health. The CDR3 spells CASSTNQVQYF. The CDR3 nucleotides read TGTGCCAGCAGCACAAACCAGGTCCAGTACTTC.